This T cell receptor (beta chain) emerged from a study of blood T cell repertoires in COVID-19. Authors' data handling: Researchers report that nucleated cell counts were estimated from reference gene primer amplification. TCRdb's table, derived via immunoSEQ multiplex PCR, lists solely in-frame clones and lacks some. The V and J calls and the clone size are those of that table, but D and trimming were determined from the DNA. This sample has over 95,000 clones, with 85% found just once. Germline trimming cut 6 bases from V and 5 bases from J; bases unmatched to any gene: 7. The CDR3 spans 13 residues. From germline, CDR1 is WSHSY and CDR2 SAAADI.

The V gene is TRBV10-2, the J gene TRBJ2-7, with 7 positions matching TRBD2. Material for sequencing was peripheral blood. The TCR sequence derives from a woman aged 60-70 years with COVID-19, enrolled during active disease. The CDR3 sequence is CASRPGLDDEQYF. The CDR3 DNA reads as TGCGCCAGCAGGCCCGGACTAGACGACGAGCAGTACTTC.